The present T cell receptor beta chain was sequenced within a study of blood T cells in healthy people across ages. Through a sample-barcoded 5' primer and a J-beta primer mix, a second PCR was run for roughly 6 to 12 cycles. TCRdb redid the calling of the 5' RACE reads with MiXCR, one entry per CDR3 protein. Among about 1.4 million distinct CDR3 sequences listed, approximately 63% were seen once. Findings and limits, study-wide: Older age coincided with a roughly linear decline in TCR beta diversity per million T cells.

There were healthy Caucasian individuals from Russia, aged roughly 6 to 90, serving as donors. A remark on this clonotype: Its antigen is not known.

Germline CDR1 reads MGHDK; CDR2 reads SYGVNS. There are 14 residues in the CDR3. V was cut by 3 bases and J by 2 bases, with 10 bases left in between. The receptor comes from a man younger than 35 in good health. The source material was blood. The rearrangement links TRBV25-1 to TRBJ1-1, with D possibly being TRBD1 (6 bases). CDR3 sequence reads: CASSEDRLNTEAFF. The DNA for the CDR3 is TGTGCCAGCAGTGAGGACAGACTAAACACTGAAGCTTTCTTT.